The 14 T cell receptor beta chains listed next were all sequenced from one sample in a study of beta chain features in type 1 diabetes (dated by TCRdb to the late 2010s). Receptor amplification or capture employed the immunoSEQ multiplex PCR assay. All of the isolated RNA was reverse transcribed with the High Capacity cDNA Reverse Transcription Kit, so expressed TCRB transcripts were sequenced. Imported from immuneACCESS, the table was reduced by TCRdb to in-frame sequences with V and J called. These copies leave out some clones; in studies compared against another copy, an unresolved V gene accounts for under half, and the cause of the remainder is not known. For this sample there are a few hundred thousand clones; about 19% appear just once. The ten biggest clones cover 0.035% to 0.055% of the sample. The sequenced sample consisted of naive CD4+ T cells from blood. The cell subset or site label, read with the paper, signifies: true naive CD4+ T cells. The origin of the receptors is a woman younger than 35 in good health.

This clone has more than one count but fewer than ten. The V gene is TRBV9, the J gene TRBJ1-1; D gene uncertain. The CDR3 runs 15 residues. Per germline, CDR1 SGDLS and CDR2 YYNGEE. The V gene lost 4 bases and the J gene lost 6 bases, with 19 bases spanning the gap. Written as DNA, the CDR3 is TGTGCCAGCAGCCCCTCCGGGAGAACTGGGGCTGAAGCTTTCTTT. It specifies CASSPSGRTGAEAFF.

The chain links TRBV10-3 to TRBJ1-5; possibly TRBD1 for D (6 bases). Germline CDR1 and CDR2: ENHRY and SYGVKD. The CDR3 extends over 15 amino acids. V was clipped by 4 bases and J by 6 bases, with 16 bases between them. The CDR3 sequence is CAISVAGDKGQPQHF. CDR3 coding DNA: TGTGCCATCAGTGTTGCAGGGGACAAGGGTCAGCCCCAGCATTTT.

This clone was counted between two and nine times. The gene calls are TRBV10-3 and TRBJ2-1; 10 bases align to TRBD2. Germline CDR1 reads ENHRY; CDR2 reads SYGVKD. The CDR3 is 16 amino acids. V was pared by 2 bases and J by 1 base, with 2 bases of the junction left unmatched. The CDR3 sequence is CAISEGLADSYNEQFF. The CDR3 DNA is TGTGCCATCAGTGAGGGACTAGCGGATTCCTACAATGAGCAGTTCTTC.

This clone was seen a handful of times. The CDR3 is CSASPYSEQFF. CDR3 in DNA: TGCAGTGCTAGCCCCTATAGTGAGCAGTTCTTC. The rearrangement joins TRBV20-1 to TRBJ2-1; D unresolved. V was pared by 3 bases and J by 9 bases, with 9 bases between. Germline V gives CDR1 DFQATT, CDR2 SNEGSKA (reference sequence). This CDR3 contains 11 residues.

This CDR3 reads CASSVGQEGTEAFF. CDR3 coding DNA: TGCGCCAGCAGCGTGGGACAGGAAGGGACTGAAGCTTTCTTT. The chain links TRBV5-1 to TRBJ1-1; 8 bases align to TRBD1. Germline V lookup: CDR1 SGHRS, CDR2 YFSETQ. V was pared by 4 bases and J by 5 bases, with 7 bases of the junction left unmatched. This CDR3 is built from 14 residues.

DNA of the CDR3: TGTGCCAGCAGGCGGGACAGGGGCTCTTCGGAGACCCAGTACTTC. Its protein is CASRRDRGSSETQYF. The chain uses TRBV7-9 and TRBJ2-5; 10 bases align to TRBD1. The CDR3 has 15 residues. CDR1 and CDR2 (germline): SEHNR, FQNEAQ (reference sequence). Trimming removed 6 bases from V and 5 bases from J; junction bases left unmatched: 9. The variable domain in full, with the rest retrieved from reference TRBV7-9 and TRBJ2-5, is DTGVSQNPRHKITKRGQNVTFRCDPISEHNRLYWYRQTLGQGPEFLTYFQNEAQLEKSRLLSDRFSAERPKGSFSTLEIQRTEQGDSAMYLCASRRDRGSSETQYFGPGTRLLVL.

For the CDR3, the DNA is TGCAGCGCCGTGGGGACACTTCCCTACGAGCAGTACTTC. This encodes CSAVGTLPYEQYF. The chain recombines TRBV29-1 with TRBJ2-7; D is perhaps TRBD1 (6 bases). Germline values: CDR1 SQVTM, CDR2 ANQGSEA. This CDR3 is built from 13 residues. Trimming pared 7 bases from V and 2 bases from J, leaving 15 bases between.

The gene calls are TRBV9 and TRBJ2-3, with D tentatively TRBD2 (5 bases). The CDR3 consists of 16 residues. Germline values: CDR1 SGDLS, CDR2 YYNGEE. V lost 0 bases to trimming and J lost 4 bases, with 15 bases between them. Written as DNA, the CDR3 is TGTGCCAGCAGCGTAGTTGGCCTAGCTGGGGCAGATACGCAGTATTTT. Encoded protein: CASSVVGLAGADTQYF.

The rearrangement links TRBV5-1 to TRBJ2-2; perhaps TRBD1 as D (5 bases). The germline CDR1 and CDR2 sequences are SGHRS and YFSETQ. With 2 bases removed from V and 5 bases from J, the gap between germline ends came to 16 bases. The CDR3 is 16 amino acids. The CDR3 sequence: CASSFDGAQGTGELFF. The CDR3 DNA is TGCGCCAGCAGCTTCGATGGGGCGCAAGGGACCGGGGAGCTGTTTTTT.

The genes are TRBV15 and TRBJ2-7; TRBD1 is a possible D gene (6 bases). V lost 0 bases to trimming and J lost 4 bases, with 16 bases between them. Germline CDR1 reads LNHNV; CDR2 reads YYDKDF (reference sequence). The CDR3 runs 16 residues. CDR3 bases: TGTGCCACCAGCAGAGATGGTGGGGGCGCGGTATACGAGCAGTACTTC. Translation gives CATSRDGGGAVYEQYF.

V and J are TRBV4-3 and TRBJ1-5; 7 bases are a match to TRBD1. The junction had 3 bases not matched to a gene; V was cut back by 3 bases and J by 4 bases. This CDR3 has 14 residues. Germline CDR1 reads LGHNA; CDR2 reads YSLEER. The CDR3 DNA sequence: TGCGCCAGCAGCCAGGCACAGGGGAATCAGCCCCAGCATTTT. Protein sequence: CASSQAQGNQPQHF.

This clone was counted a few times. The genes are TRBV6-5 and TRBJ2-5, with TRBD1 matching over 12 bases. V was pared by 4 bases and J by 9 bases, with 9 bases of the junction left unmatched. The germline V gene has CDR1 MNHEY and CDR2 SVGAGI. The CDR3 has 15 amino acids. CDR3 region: CASSSPGQGAGSQYF. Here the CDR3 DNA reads TGTGCCAGCAGTTCTCCGGGACAGGGGGCTGGGTCCCAGTACTTC.

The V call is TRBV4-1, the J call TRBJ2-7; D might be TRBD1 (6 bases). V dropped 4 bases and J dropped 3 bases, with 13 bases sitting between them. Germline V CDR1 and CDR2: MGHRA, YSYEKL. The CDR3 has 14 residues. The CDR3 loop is CASSLHGQLYEQYF. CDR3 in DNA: TGCGCCAGCAGCCTCCACGGACAGCTCTACGAGCAGTACTTC.

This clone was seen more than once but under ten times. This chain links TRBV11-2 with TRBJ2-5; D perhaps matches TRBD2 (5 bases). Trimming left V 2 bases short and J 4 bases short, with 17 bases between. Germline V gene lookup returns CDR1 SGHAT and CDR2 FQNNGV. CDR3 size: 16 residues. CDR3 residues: CASSLSRGWSGETQYF. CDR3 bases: TGTGCCAGCAGCTTATCACGCGGGTGGAGCGGAGAGACCCAGTACTTC.